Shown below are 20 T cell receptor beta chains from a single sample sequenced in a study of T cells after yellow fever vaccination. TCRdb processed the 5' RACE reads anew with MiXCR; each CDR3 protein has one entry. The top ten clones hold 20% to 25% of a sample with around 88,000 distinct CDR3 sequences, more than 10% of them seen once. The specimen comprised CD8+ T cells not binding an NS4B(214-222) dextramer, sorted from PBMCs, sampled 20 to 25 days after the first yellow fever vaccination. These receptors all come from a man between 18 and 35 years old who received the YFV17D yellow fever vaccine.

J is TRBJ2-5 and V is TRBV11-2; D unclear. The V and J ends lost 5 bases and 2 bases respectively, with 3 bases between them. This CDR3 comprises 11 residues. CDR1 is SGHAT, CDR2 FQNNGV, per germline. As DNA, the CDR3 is TGTGCCAGCAGCAGTCAAGAGACCCAGTACTTC. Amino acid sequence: CASSSQETQYF. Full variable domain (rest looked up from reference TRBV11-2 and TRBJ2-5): EAGVAQSPRYKIIEKRQSVAFWCNPISGHATLYWYQQILGQGPKLLIQFQNNGVVDDSQLPKDRFSAERLKGVDSTLKIQPAKLEDSAVYLCASSSQETQYFGPGTRLLVL.

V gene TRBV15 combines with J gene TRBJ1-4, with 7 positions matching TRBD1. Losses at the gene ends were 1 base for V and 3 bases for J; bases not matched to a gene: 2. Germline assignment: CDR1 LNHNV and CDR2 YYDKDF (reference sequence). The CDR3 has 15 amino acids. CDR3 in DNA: TGTGCCACCAGCAGAGTACAGGGGCCTAATGAAAAACTGTTTTTT. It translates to CATSRVQGPNEKLFF.

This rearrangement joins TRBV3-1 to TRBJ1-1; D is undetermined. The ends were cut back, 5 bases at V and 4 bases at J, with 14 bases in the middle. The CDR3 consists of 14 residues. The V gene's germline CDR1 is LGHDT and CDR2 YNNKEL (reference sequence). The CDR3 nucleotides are TGTGCCAGCAGCGCTAGTGATGAAGGCACTGAAGCTTTCTTT. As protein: CASSASDEGTEAFF.

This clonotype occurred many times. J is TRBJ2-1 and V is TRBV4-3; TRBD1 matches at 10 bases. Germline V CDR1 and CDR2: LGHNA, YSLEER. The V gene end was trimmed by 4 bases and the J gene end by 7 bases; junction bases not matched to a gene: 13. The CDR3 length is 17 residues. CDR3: CASSPSRGTGAENEQFF. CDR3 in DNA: TGCGCCAGCAGCCCCTCCAGGGGGACAGGGGCAGAAAATGAGCAGTTCTTC.

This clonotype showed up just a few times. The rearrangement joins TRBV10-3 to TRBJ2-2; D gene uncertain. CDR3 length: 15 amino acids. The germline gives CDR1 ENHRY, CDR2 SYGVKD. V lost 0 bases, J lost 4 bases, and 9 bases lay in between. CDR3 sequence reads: CAISESVGSTGELFF. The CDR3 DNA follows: TGTGCCATCAGTGAGTCGGTAGGGTCCACCGGGGAGCTGTTTTTT.

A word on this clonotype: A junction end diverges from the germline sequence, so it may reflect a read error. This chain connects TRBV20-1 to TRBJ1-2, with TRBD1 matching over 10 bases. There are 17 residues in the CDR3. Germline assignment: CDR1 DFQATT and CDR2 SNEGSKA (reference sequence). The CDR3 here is CCARDPDRGNDRDGYTF. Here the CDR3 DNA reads TGCTGTGCTAGAGATCCGGACAGGGGGAATGATCGGGATGGCTACACCTTC.

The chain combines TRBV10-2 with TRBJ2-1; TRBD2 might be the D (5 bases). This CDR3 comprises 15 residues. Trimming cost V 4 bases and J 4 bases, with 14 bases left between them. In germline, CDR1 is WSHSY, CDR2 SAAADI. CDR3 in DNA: TGCGCCAGCAGTGCCTGGACTGGGCCTTACAATGAGCAGTTCTTC. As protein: CASSAWTGPYNEQFF.

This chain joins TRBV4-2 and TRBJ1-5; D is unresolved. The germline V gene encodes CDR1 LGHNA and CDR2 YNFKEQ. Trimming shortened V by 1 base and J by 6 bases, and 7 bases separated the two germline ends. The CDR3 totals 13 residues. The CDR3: CASSQAMAQPQHF. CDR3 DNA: TGTGCCAGCAGCCAAGCCATGGCTCAGCCCCAGCATTTT.

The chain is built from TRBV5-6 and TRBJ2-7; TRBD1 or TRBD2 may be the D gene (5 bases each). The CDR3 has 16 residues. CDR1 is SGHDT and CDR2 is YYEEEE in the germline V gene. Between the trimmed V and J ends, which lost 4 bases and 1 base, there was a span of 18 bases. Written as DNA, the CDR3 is TGTGCCAGCAGCCTTCCGCCGGGGACCTTTTCCTACGAGCAGTACTTC. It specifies CASSLPPGTFSYEQYF.

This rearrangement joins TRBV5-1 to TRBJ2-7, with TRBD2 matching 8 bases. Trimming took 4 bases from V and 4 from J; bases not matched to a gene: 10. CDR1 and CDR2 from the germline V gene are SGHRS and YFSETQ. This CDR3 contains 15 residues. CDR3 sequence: CASSVKPGGVYEQYF. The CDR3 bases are TGCGCCAGCAGCGTGAAACCGGGAGGGGTTTACGAGCAGTACTTC.

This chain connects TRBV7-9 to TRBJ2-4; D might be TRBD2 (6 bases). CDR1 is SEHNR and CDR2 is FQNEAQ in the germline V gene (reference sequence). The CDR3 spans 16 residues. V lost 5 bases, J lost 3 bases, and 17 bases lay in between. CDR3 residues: CASSTSRVVDKNIQYF. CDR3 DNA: TGTGCCAGCAGCACTAGCCGGGTCGTTGACAAAAACATTCAGTACTTC.

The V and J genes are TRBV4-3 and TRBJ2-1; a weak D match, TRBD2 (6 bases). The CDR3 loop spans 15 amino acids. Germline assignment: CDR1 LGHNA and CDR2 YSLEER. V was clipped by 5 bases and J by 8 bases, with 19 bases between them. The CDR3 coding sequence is TGCGCCAGCAGCACAGAGGGAGGACCTGGAGATGAGCAGTTCTTC. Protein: CASSTEGGPGDEQFF.

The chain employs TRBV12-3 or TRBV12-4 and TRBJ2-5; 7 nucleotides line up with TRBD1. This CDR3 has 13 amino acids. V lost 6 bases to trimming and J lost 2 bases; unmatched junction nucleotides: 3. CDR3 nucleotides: TGTGCCAGCAGCCCGGGACAGCAAGAGACCCAGTACTTC. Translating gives CASSPGQQETQYF.

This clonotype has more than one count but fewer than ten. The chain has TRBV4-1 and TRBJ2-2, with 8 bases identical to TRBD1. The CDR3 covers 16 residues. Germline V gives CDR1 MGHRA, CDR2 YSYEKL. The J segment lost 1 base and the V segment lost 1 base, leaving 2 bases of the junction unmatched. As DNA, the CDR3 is TGCGCCAGCAGCCAAGCAGGGGGCCGGAACACCGGGGAGCTGTTTTTT. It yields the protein CASSQAGGRNTGELFF.

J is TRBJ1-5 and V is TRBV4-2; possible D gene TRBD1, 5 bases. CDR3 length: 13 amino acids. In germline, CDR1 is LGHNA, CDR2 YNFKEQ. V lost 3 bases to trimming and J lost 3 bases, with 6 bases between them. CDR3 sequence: CASSQGLNQPQHF. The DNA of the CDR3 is TGTGCCAGCAGCCAGGGGCTCAATCAGCCCCAGCATTTT.

CDR3 bases: TGTGCCAGTAGGGCGGGGTACCCAGGGGGCAGAGAAAACAATGAGCAGTTCTTC. This translates into CASRAGYPGGRENNEQFF. The chain has TRBV19 and TRBJ2-1; 8 bases align to TRBD1. The V and J ends lost 6 bases and 5 bases, in that order; junction bases with no gene match: 18. The CDR3 covers 18 residues. Germline CDR1 LNHDA, CDR2 SQIVND (reference sequence).

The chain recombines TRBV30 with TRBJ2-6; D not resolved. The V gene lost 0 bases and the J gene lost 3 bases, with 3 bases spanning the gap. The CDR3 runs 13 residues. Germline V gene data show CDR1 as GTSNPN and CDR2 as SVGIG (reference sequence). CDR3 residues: CAWSVFGANVLTF. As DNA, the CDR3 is TGTGCCTGGAGTGTTTTTGGGGCCAACGTCCTGACTTTC.

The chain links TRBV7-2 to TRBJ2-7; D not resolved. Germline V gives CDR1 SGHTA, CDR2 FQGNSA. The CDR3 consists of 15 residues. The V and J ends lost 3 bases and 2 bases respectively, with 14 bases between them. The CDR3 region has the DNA TGTGCCAGCAGCTTTTACGTCTCCCCGGCCTACGAGCAGTACTTC. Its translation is CASSFYVSPAYEQYF.

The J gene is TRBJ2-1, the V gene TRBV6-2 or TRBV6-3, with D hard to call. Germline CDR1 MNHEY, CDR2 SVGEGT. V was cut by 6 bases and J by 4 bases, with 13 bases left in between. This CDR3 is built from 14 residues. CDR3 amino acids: CASRDISIYNEQFF. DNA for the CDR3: TGTGCCAGCAGAGACATCTCTATATACAATGAGCAGTTCTTC.

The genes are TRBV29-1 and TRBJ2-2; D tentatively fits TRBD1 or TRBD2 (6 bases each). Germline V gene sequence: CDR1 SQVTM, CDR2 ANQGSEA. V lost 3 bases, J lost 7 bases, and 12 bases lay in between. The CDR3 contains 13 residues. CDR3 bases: TGCAGCGTTGAGGCAGGGGAGGTCGGGGAGCTGTTTTTT. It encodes CSVEAGEVGELFF.